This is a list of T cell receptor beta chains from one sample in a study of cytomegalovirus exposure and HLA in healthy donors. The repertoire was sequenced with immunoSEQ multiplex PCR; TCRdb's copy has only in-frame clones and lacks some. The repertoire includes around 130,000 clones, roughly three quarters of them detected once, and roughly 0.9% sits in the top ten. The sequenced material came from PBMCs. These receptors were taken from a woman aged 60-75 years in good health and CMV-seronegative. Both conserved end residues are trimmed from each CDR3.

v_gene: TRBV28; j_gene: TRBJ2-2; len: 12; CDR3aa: ASSTRRRAGELF
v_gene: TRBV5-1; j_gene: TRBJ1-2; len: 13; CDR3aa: ASSRGNFESDGYT
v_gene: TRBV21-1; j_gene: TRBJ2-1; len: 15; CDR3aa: ASSTRGPAGGNNEQF
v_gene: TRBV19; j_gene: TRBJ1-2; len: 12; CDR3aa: ASSPDRGQVGYT
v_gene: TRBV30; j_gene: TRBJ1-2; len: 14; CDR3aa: AWSPTPGQGYYGYT
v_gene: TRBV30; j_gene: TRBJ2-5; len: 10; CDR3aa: AWSVLGEIQY
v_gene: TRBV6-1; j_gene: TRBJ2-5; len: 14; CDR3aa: ASSESLQGVVETQY
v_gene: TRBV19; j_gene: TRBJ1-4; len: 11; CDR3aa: ASSSRVNEKLF
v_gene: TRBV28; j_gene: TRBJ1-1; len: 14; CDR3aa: ASSLSAGGLMSEAF
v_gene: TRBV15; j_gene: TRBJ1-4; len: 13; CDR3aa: ATSNVYRANEKLF
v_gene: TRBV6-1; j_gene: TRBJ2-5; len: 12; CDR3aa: ASSNRGRGETQY
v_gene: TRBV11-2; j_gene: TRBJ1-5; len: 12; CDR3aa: ASSPGQLDQPQH
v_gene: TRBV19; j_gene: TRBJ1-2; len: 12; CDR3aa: ASSIVGRANGYT
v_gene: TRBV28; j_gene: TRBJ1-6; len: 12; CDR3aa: ASTRQGWNSPLH
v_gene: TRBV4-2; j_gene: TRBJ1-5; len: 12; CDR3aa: ASSQSGDNQPQH
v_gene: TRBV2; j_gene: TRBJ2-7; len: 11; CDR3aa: ASTEQRHDEQY
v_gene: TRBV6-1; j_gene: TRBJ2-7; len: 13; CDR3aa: ASSTGTSFSYEQY
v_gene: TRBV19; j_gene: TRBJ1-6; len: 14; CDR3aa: ASSPPRGNRAPPLH
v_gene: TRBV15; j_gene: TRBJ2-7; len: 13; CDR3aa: ATSRRDRAADEQY
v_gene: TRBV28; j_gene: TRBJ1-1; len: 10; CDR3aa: ASSSVDTEAF
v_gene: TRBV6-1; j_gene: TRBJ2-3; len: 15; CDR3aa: ASSESLAGGPGDTQY
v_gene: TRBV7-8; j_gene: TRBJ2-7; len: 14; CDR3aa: ASSRGTSVNSYEQY
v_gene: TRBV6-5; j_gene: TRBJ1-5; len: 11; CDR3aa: ASSLFADQPQH
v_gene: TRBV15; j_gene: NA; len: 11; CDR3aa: ATSRFGFHEQY
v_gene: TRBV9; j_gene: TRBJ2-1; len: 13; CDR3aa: ASSSQPSTYNEQF
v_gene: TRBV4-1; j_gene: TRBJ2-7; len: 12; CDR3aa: ASSFRDRVGEQY
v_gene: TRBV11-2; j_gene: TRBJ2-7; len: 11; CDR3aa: ASRPTGGYEQY
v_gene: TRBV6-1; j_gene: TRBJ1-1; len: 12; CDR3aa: ASSDPGVRTEAF
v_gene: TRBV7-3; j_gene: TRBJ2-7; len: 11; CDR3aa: ASSLGASYEQY
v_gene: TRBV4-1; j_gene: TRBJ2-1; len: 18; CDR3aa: ASSQAPGRPLTSGYNEQF
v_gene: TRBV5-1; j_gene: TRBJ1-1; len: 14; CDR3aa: ASSSGRTGVGTEAF
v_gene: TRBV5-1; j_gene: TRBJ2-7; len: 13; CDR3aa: ASSLALAGTYEQY
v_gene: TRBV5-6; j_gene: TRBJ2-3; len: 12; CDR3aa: ASSLTGSADTQY
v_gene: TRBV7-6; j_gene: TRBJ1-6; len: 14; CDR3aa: ASSLARTGYNSPLH
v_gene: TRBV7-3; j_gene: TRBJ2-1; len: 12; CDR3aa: ASSLAGAQDEQF
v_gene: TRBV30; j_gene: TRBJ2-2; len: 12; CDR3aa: AWKRQTYTGELF
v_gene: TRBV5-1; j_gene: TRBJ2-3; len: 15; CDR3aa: ASSFPLRQEFTDTQY
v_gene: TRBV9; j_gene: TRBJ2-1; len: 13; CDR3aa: ASSVAGTSYNEQF
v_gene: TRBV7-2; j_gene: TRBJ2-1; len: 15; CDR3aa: ASSLTSGPSGYNEQF
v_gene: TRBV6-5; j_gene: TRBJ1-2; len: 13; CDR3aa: ASANGRGPSYGYT
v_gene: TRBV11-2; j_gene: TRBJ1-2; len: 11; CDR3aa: ASSPGGFYGYT
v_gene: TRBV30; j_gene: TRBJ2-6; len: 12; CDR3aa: AWAGLPGANVLT
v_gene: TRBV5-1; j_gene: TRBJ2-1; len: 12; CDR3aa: ASSLLTVSNEQF
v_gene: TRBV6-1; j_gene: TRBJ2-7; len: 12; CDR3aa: ASSTSGGLYEQY
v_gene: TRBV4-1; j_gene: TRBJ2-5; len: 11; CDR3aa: ASSQVGGETQY
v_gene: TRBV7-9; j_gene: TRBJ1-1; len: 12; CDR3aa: ASSLQGAGTEAF
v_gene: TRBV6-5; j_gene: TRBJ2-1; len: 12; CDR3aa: ASRQDRGIGEQF
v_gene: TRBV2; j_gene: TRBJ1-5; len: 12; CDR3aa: ASSPQGGNQPQH
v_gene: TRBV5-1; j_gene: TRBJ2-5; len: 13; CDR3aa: ASSPSGTYQETQY
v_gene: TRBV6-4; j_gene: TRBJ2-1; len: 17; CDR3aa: ASTTPGVAQTSSYNEQF
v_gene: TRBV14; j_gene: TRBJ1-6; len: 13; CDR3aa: ASSQTQGVNSPLH
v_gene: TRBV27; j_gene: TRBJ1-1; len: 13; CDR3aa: ASSLYGQGLGEAF
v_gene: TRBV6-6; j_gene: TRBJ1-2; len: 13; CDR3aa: AGENRDRANYGYT
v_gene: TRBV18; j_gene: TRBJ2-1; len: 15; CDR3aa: ATAQGLAGGHRPEQF